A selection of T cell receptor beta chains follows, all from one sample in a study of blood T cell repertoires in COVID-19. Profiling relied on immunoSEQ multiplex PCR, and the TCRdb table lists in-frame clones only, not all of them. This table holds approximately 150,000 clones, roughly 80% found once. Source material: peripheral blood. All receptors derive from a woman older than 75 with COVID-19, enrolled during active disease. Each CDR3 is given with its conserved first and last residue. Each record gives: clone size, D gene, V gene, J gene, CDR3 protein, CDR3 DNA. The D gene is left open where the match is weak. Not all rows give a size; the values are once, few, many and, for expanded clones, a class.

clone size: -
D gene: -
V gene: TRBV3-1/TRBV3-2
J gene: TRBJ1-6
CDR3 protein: CASRPRQEAYNSPLHF
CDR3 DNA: TGTGCCAGCAGACCTAGACAGGAAGCCTATAATTCACCCCTCCACTTT

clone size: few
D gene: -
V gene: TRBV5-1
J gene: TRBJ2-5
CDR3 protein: CASSTGDRRETQYF
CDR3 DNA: TGCGCCAGCAGCACGGGGGACAGACGAGAGACCCAGTACTTC

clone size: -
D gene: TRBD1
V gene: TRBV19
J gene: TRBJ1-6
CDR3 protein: CASSIGDRVNSPLHF
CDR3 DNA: TGTGCCAGTAGTATAGGGGACAGGGTGAATTCACCCCTCCACTTT

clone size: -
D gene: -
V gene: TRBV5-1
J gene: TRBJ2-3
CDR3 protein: CASSLEGGSTDTQYF
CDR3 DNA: TGCGCCAGCAGCTTGGAAGGGGGAAGCACAGATACGCAGTATTTT

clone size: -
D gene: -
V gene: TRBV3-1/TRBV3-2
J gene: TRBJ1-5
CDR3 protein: CASSQDRNQPQHF
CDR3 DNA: TGTGCCAGCAGCCAAGATCGGAATCAGCCCCAGCATTTT

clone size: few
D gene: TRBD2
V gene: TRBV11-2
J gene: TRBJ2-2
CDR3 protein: CASSFRGSGGASGELFF
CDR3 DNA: TGTGCCAGCAGCTTTCGGGGCAGCGGGGGGGCATCAGGGGAGCTGTTTTTT

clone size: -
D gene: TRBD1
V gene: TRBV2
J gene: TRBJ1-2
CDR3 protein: CASSEAPGQGSGYTF
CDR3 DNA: TGTGCCAGCAGTGAAGCCCCCGGACAGGGTAGCGGCTACACCTTC

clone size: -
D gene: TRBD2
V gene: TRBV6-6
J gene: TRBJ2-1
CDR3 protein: CASLTGGGWNEQFF
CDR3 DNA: TGTGCCAGCCTAACGGGCGGGGGTTGGAATGAGCAGTTCTTC

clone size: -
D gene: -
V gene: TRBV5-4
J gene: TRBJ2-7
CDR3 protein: CASSRELYEQYF
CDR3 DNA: TGTGCCAGCAGCCGGGAGTTATACGAGCAGTACTTC

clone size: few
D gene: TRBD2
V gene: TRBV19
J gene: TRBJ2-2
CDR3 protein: CASRNAASGTGELFF
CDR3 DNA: TGTGCCAGTAGGAATGCGGCTAGCGGGACCGGGGAGCTGTTTTTT

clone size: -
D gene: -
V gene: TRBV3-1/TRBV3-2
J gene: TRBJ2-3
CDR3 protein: CASSQAPGSTDTQYF
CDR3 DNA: TGTGCCAGCAGCCAAGCCCCAGGCAGCACAGATACGCAGTATTTT

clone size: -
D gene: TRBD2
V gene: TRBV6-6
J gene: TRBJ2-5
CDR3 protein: CASESGGREETQYF
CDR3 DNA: TGTGCCAGCGAGTCTGGCGGGAGGGAGGAGACCCAGTACTTC

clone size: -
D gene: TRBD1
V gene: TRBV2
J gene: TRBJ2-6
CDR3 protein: CASSPGTGLGANVLTF
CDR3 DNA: TGTGCCAGCAGTCCCGGGACAGGGTTGGGGGCCAACGTCCTGACTTTC

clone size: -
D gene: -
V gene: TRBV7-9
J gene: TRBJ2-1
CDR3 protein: CASSLDRANNEQFF
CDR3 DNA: TGTGCCAGCAGCTTAGACAGGGCCAACAATGAGCAGTTCTTC

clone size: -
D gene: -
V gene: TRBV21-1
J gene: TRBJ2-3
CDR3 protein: CASSLDWGLAGGPSDTQYF
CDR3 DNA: TGTGCCAGCAGCTTGGACTGGGGACTAGCGGGGGGGCCAAGCGATACGCAGTATTTT

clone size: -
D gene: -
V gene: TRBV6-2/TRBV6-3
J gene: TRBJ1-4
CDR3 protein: CASSYGATGKLFF
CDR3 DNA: TGTGCCAGCAGTTACGGGGCGACCGGAAAACTGTTTTTT

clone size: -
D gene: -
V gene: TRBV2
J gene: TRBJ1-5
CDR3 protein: CASSERWGEQPQHF
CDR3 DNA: TGTGCCAGCAGTGAGAGGTGGGGGGAGCAGCCCCAGCATTTT

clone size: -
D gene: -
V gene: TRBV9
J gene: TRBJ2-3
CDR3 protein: CASSVLQGSTDTQYF
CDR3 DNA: TGTGCCAGCAGCGTCCTCCAGGGGAGCACAGATACGCAGTATTTT

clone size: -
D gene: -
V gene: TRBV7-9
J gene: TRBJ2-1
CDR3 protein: CASSLLQPNEQFF
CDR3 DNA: TGTGCCAGCAGCTTACTACAGCCCAATGAGCAGTTCTTC

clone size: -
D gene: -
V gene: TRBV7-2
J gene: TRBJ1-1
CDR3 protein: CASSNGLRTQGAFF
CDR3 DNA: TGTGCCAGCAGCAACGGCCTCAGAACACAGGGAGCTTTCTTT

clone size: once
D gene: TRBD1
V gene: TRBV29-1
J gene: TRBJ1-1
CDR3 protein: CSGGQLNTEAFF
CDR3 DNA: TGCAGCGGGGGACAGTTGAACACTGAAGCTTTCTTT

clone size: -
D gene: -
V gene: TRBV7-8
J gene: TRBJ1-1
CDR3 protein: CASSFQGNEAFF
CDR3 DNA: TGTGCCAGCAGCTTCCAGGGAAATGAAGCTTTCTTT

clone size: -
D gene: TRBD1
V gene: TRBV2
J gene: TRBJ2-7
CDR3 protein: CASSEWGQGYEQYF
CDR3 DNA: TGTGCCAGCAGTGAATGGGGACAGGGCTACGAGCAGTACTTC

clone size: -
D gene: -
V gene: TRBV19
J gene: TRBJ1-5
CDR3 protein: CASDRLGNQPQHF
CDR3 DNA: TGTGCCAGTGACAGGTTGGGCAATCAGCCCCAGCATTTT

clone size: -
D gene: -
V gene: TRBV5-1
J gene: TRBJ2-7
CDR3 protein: CASRAESYEQYF
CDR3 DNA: TGCGCCAGCAGGGCGGAAAGCTACGAGCAGTACTTC

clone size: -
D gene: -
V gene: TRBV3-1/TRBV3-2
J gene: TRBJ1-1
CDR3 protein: CASSARRTEAFF
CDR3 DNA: TGTGCCAGCAGCGCCCGTCGGACTGAAGCTTTCTTT

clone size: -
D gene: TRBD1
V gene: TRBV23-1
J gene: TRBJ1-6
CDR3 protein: CASSQSIKADRVVVWSPLHF
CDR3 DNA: TGCGCCAGCAGTCAATCTATTAAGGCGGACAGGGTAGTTGTCTGGTCACCCCTCCACTTT

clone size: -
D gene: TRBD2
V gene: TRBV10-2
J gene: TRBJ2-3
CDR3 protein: CASSAAAGVGTDTQYF
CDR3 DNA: TGCGCCAGCAGTGCGGCGGCGGGGGTCGGCACAGATACGCAGTATTTT

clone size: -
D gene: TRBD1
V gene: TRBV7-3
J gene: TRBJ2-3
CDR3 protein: CASSPDRVTDTQYF
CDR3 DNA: TGTGCCAGCAGCCCGGACAGGGTCACAGATACGCAGTATTTT

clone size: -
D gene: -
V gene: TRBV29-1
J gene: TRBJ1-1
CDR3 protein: CSVRVGTEAFF
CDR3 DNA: TGCAGCGTTCGGGTCGGGACTGAAGCTTTCTTT

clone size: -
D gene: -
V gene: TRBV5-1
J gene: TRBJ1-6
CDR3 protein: CASSLGDGHGNSPLHF
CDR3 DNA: TGCGCCAGCAGCTTGGGAGACGGTCACGGGAATTCACCCCTCCACTTT